This TCR beta chain appears in the sequencing data of a study of cytomegalovirus exposure and HLA in healthy donors. Notes on the study in general: A link between a missense DCLRE1C variant and TCR beta V- and J-gene trimming emerged from a later analysis.

PCR amplification relied on 60 Vbeta primers (plus 13 Jbeta primers). Assay used: immunoSEQ multiplex PCR; TCRdb lists only in-frame clones, some missing. This table holds about 77,000 clones, about 73% found once. To note about this clone: Its antigen is as yet unknown.

The CDR3 has 15 amino acids. Per germline, CDR1 SNHLY and CDR2 FYNNEI. V was shortened by 6 bases and J by 3 bases, with 16 bases between the two germline ends. The material sequenced was PBMCs. This sequence joins TRBV2 and TRBJ2-3; weak D call: TRBD2 (6 bases). This clonotype originated in a man in his forties in good health and CMV-seronegative. In DNA form, the CDR3 reads TGTGCCAGCAGGGAGCGGGTCGCATATACAGATACGCAGTATTTT. This translates into CASRERVAYTDTQYF.